Presented here are 2 T cell receptor beta chains from one specimen sequenced in a study of T-cell memory formation after mild COVID-19. Using its own MiXCR run on the 5' RACE reads, TCRdb lists one record per CDR3 protein. Of about 310,000 distinct CDR3 sequences in the sample, 15% to 20% are singletons; the top ten hold roughly 20%. The sequenced material came from PBMCs or a T cell subset sorted from them (not recorded which). The origin of the receptors is a man aged 18 to 35 who had mild COVID-19 (a few samples of this study predate the infection). Cell type and time point are not known.

This clonotype was detected a few times. The chain recombines TRBV7-9 with TRBJ2-5; either TRBD1 or TRBD2 may fit D (5 bases each). V lost 0 bases and J 4 bases, leaving 21 bases between the germline ends. Germline V gives CDR1 SEHNR, CDR2 FQNEAQ (reference sequence). This CDR3 has 18 residues. CDR3 in DNA: TGTGCCAGCAGCTTAGCGGTGCGACAGATACCCGAGGGAGAGACCCAGTACTTC. Its protein product is CASSLAVRQIPEGETQYF. The full variable domain, with the rest looked up from reference TRBV7-9 and TRBJ2-5, is DTGVSQNPRHKITKRGQNVTFRCDPISEHNRLYWYRQTLGQGPEFLTYFQNEAQLEKSRLLSDRFSAERPKGSFSTLEIQRTEQGDSAMYLCASSLAVRQIPEGETQYFGPGTRLLVL.

This chain joins TRBV12-3 or TRBV12-4 and TRBJ2-3; 8 positions agree with TRBD2. The CDR3 covers 14 residues. The trim removed 1 base at V and 7 bases at J, leaving 4 bases unmatched. CDR3 DNA sequence: TGTGCCAGCAGTTTAGGCGGGGGGAGCCATACGCAGTATTTT. Translation gives CASSLGGGSHTQYF.